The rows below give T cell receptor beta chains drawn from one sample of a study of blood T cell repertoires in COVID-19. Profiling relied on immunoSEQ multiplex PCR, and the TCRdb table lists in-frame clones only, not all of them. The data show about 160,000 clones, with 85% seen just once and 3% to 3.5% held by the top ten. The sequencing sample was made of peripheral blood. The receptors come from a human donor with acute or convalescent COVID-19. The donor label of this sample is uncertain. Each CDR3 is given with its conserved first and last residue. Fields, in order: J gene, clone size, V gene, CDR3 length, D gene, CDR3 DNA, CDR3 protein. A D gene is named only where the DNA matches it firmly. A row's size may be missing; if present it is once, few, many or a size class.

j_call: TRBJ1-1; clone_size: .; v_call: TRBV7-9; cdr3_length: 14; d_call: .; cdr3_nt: TGTGCCAGCAGCTTGGGCTCCGGTAACACTGAAGCTTTCTTT; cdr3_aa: CASSLGSGNTEAFF
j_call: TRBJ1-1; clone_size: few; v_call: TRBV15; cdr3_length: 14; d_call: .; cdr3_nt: TGTGCCACCAGCGGCTTCGGGGGAGCGGCTGAAGCTTTCTTT; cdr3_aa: CATSGFGGAAEAFF
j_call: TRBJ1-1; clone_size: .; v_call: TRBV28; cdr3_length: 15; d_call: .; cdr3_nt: TGTGCCAGCAGTTTGTGGGGGGGCCGGAGCACTGAAGCTTTCTTT; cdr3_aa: CASSLWGGRSTEAFF
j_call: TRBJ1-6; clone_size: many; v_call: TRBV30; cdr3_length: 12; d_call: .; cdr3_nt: TGTGCCTGGAGAGAGCGATGGGCACCCCTCCACTTT; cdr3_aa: CAWRERWAPLHF
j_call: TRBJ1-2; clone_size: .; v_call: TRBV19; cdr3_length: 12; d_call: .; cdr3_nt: TGTGCCACTCAGAGGTTAGGCTATGGCTACACCTTC; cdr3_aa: CATQRLGYGYTF
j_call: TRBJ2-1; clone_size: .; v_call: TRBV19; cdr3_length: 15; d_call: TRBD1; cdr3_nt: TGTGCCAGTAGTAAACCGGGACAGGGACACAATGAGCAGTTCTTC; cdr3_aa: CASSKPGQGHNEQFF
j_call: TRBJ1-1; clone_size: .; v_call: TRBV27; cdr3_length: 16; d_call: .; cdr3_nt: TGTGCCAGCAGTGTGGCGGCAGGGGACCTGAACACTGAAGCTTTCTTT; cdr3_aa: CASSVAAGDLNTEAFF
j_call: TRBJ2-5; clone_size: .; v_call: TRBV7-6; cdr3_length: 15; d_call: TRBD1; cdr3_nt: TGTGCCAGCAGCCTTTTAATTGCAGGGGGCGAGACCCAGTACTTC; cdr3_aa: CASSLLIAGGETQYF
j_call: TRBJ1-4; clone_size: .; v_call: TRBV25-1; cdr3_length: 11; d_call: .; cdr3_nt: TGTGCCAGCAGTGAACCAGGGAAACTGTTTTTT; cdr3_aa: CASSEPGKLFF
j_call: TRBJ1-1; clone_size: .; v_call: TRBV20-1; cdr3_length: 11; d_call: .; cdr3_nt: TGCAGTGCGTACAGATTTCCTGAAGCTTTCTTT; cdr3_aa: CSAYRFPEAFF
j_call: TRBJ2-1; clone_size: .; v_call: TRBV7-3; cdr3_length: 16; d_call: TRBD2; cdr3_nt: TGTGCCAGCAGCTCCCATACCGGCGGGACTAGCAGTGAGCAGTTCTTC; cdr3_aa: CASSSHTGGTSSEQFF
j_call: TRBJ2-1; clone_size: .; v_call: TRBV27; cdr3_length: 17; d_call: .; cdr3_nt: TGTGCCAGCAGTCCGCGCGCTTTAGTAGCGAGTTACAATGAGCAGTTCTTC; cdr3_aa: CASSPRALVASYNEQFF
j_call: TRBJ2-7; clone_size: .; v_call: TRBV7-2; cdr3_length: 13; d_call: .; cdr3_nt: TGTGCCAGCAGCGACCGGGACTCCTACGAGCAGTACTTC; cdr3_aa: CASSDRDSYEQYF
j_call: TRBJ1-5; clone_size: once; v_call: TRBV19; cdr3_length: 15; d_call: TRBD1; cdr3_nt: TGTGCCAGTAGTCCACGGACAGGGGAACGCTGGCCCCAGCATTTT; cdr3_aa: CASSPRTGERWPQHF
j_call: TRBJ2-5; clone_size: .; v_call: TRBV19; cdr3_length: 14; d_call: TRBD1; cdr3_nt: TGTGCCAGTACTCAGCGGACAGGGGGTGAGACCCAGTACTTC; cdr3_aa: CASTQRTGGETQYF
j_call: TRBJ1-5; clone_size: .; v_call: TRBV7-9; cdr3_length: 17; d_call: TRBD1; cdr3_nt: TGTGCCAGCAGCCCGGGACAGGGGGTAAGGGGCAATCAGCCCCAGCATTTT; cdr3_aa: CASSPGQGVRGNQPQHF
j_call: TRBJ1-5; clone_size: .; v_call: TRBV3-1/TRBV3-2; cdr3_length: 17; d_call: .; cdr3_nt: TGTGCCAGACCTTTGACTCAAGAGGAGCTCCATAGGCAGCCCCAGCATTTT; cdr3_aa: CARPLTQEELHRQPQHF
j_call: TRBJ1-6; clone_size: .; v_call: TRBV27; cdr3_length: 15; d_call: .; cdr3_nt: TGTGCCAGCAGTTTAAAGGCGGCCTATAATTCACCCCTCCACTTT; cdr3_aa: CASSLKAAYNSPLHF
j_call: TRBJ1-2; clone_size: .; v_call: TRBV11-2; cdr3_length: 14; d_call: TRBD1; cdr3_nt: TGTGCCAGCAGCCCGGACAGGGGCCCCTATGGCTACACCTTC; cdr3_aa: CASSPDRGPYGYTF
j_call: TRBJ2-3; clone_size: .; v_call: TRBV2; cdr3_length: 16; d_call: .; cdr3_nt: TGTGCCAGCAGTGATTTTTGGGCAGAAAACACAGATACGCAGTATTTT; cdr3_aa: CASSDFWAENTDTQYF